The clone carrying this T cell receptor (beta chain) came up once. Its target is unknown. Researchers ran the PCR with 60 Vbeta and 13 Jbeta primers. This table comes from immunoSEQ multiplex PCR, and its TCRdb copy is limited to in-frame clones, with some not included. The data contain roughly 130,000 clones, 80% of them singletons. This CDR3 comprises 16 residues. Germline CDR1 is MNHNY and CDR2 is SVGAGI (reference sequence). The V segment lost 8 bases and the J segment 6 bases; nucleotides outside the gene matches: 16. This entry is derived from a study of cytomegalovirus exposure and HLA in healthy donors. The overall study: Early released data comprised about 90 million unique TCRs from HLA-typed donors. Study conclusions and caveats: TCR beta V segments were, for the most part, productive about 90% or about 30% of the time in an earlier analysis. Another analysis was done later, and it associated roughly 15,000 TCR beta sequences with HLA alleles at 0.05 false discovery rate.

The rearrangement links TRBV6-6 to TRBJ2-1, with 7 bases matching TRBD1. Sequences were obtained from PBMCs. This TCR was sampled from a middle-aged man in good health and CMV-seronegative. The CDR3 sequence is CASLSTGEVVSNEQFF. The CDR3 coding sequence is TGTGCCAGCCTGTCAACAGGGGAAGTGGTCTCCAATGAGCAGTTCTTC.